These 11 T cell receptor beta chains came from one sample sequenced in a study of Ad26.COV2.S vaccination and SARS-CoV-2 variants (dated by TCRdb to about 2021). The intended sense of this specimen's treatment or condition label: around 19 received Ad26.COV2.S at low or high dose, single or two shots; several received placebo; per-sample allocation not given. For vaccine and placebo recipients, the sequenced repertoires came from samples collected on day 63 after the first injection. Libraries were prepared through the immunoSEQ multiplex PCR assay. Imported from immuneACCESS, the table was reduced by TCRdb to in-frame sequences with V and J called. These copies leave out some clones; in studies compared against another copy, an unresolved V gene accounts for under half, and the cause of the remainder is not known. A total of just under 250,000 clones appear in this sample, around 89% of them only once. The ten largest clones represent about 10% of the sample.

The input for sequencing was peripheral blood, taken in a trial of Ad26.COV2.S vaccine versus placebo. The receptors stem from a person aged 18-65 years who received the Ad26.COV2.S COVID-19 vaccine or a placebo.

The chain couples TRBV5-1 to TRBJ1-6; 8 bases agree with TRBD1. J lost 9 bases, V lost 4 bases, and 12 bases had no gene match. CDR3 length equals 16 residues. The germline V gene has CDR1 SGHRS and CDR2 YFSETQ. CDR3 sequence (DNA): TGCGCCAGCAGCCAATCAGCAGGGGGCGTCGGTTCACCCCTCCACTTT. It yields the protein CASSQSAGGVGSPLHF.

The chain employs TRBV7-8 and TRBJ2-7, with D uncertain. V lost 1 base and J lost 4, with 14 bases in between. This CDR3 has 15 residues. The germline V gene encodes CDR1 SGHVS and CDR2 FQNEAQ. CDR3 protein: CASSLEDGTEYEQYF. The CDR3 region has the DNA TGTGCCAGCAGCTTAGAGGACGGAACAGAGTACGAGCAGTACTTC.

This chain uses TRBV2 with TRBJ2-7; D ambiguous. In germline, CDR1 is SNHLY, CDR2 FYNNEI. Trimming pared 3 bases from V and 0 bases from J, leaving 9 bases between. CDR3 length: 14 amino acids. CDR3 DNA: TGTGCCAGCAGTGAGAGCCCCACCTCCTACGAGCAGTACTTC. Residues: CASSESPTSYEQYF.

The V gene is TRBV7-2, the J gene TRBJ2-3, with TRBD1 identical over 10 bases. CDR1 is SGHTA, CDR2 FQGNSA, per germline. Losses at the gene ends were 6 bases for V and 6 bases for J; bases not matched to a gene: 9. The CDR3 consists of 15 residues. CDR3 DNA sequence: TGTGCCAGCAGAATTCGGACAGGGGGTTCGGATACGCAGTATTTT. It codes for CASRIRTGGSDTQYF.

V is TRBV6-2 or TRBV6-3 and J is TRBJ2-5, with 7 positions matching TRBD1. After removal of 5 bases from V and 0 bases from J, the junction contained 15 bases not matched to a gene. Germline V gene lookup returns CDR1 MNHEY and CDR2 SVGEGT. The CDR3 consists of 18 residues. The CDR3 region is CASSNLGTALSYQETQYF. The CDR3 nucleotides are TGTGCCAGCAGTAACCTCGGGACAGCCCTCTCGTACCAAGAGACCCAGTACTTC.

CDR3 residues: CASSQTGPSNQPQHF. The CDR3 DNA follows: TGCGCCAGCAGCCAAACAGGGCCTAGCAATCAGCCCCAGCATTTT. The chain employs TRBV4-1 and TRBJ1-5, with TRBD1 as a possible D gene (6 bases). V was clipped by 2 bases and J by 0 bases, with 8 bases between them. This CDR3 is 15 amino acids long. CDR1 and CDR2 (germline): MGHRA, YSYEKL.

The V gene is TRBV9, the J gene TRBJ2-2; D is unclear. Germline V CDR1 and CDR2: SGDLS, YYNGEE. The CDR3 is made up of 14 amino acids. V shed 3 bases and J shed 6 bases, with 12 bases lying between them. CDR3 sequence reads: CASSALVESGELFF. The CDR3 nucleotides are TGTGCCAGCAGCGCCCTCGTCGAGTCCGGGGAGCTGTTTTTT.

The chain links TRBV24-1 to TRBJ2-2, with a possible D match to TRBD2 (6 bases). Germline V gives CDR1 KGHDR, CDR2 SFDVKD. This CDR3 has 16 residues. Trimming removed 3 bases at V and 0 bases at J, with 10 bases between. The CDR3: CATSDAGGTNTGELFF. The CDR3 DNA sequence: TGTGCCACCAGTGATGCCGGGGGAACGAACACCGGGGAGCTGTTTTTT.

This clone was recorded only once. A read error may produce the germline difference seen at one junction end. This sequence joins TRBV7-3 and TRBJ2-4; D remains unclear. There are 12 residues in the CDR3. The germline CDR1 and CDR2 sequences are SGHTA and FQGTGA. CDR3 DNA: TGTGCCAGCAGCTCTACCAGGTTCCTCCCTCGCTTC. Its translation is CASSSTRFLPRF.

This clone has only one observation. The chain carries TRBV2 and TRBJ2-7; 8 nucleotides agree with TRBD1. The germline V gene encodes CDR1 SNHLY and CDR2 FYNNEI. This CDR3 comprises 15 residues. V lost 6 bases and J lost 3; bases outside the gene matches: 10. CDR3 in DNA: TGTGCCAGCAGGCTCCTGGACAGGGCCAGCTACGAGCAGTACTTC. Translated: CASRLLDRASYEQYF.

The CDR3 coding sequence is TGTGCCAGCAGCCTAGTAGGGGCCACTGAAGCTTTCTTT. Protein sequence: CASSLVGATEAFF. The rearrangement links TRBV3-1 (or the pseudogene TRBV3-2) to TRBJ1-1; TRBD1 might be the D (5 bases). Germline V gene data show CDR1 as LGHDT and CDR2 as YNNKEL (reference sequence). The CDR3 is 13 amino acids. The V end was cut by 4 bases, the J end by 4 bases, with 10 bases between.